The 3 T cell receptor beta chains below come from one sample, sequenced in a study of blood T cell repertoires in COVID-19 (TCRdb year 2020). The library was obtained by the immunoSEQ multiplex PCR assay. TCRdb stores this immuneACCESS table with in-frame sequences only. Part of the clones is absent; in the studies checked, under half of the shortfall reflects unresolved V genes, and no reason is known for the rest. The sample records some 50,000 clones, approximately 93% of which are singletons. Around 1% of the sample comes from the top ten. The sequenced sample consisted of peripheral blood. The receptors were gathered from a man in his sixties with COVID-19, enrolled during active disease.

The rearrangement joins TRBV5-4 to TRBJ2-7; 7 nucleotides match TRBD1. Germline lookup yields CDR1 SGHNT and CDR2 YYREEE (reference sequence). V lost 1 base and J lost 6; bases outside the gene matches: 7. The length of the CDR3 is 14 residues. CDR3 bases: TGTGCCAGCAGCTTGAAGGGGGCGGTTTTCGAGCAGTACTTC. Protein sequence: CASSLKGAVFEQYF.

The CDR3 DNA reads TGTGCCAGCAGTTACCTGAGACTAGCGGGGTCCTCGGGTACGCAGTATTTT. As protein: CASSYLRLAGSSGTQYF. The chain recombines TRBV2 with TRBJ2-3; 11 nucleotides match TRBD2. V shed 5 bases, J shed 8 bases, and the junction held 15 bases outside the gene matches. The CDR3 has 17 amino acids. Germline loops: CDR1 SNHLY, CDR2 FYNNEI.

V gene TRBV3-1 (or the pseudogene TRBV3-2) combines with J gene TRBJ2-1; D is unclear. The CDR3 has 12 amino acids. Trimming took off 4 bases at V and 8 bases at J, with 9 bases between the two ends. Germline V gives CDR1 LGHDT, CDR2 YNNKEL (reference sequence). In nucleotides, the CDR3 is TGTGCCAGCAGCCCTATGGGCTATGAGCAGTTCTTC. Translation gives CASSPMGYEQFF.